The TCR beta chain described here comes from a study of T cell repertoires in cytomegalovirus infection. Findings and caveats of the study: There were carriers of CMV plus the relevant HLA, and cumulative public TCR beta family frequency identified them.

This clonotype was seen only a few times. The antigen remains undetermined. The CDR3 loop spans 13 amino acids. Germline V gene data show CDR1 as MNHEY and CDR2 as SVGAGI. Trimming took off 2 bases at V and 2 bases at J, with 7 bases between the two ends. TCRdb reprocessed the reads via MiXCR and lists one record per CDR3 protein. The top ten clones hold around 41% of a sample with under 150,000 distinct CDR3 sequences, roughly 31% of them seen once. The source of this sequence is a human donor in good health (CMV status not recorded). Some clones in this sample may be carry-over from other donors' samples. Material: CD8+ T cells from cultured PBMCs, obtained from culture after CMV antigen stimulation. The chain recombines TRBV6-5 with TRBJ2-7; possibly TRBD1 or TRBD2 for D (5 bases each). DNA of the CDR3: TGTGCCAGCAGTTACAGGGGACCCTACGAGCAGTACTTC. Translated: CASSYRGPYEQYF.